Listed here are 8 T cell receptor beta chains from one sample, sequenced in a study of beta chain features in type 1 diabetes. The isolated RNA, all of it, was reverse transcribed, so expressed TCRB transcripts were what got sequenced. Sequencing was performed with immunoSEQ multiplex PCR; in TCRdb, only in-frame clones are kept and a portion is missing. This sample yields about 260,000 clones, of which 68% are seen a single time; almost 0.055% belongs to the top ten. The material sequenced was naive CD4+ T cells from blood. These receptors were taken from a man in his thirties or forties in good health.

This chain uses TRBV30 with TRBJ1-1; the D is unclear. V shed 1 base and J shed 1 base, with 10 bases lying between them. The CDR3 runs 14 residues. Germline V gene lookup returns CDR1 GTSNPN and CDR2 SVGIG (reference sequence). The CDR3 spells CAWSEAPGNTEAFF. The DNA of the CDR3 is TGTGCCTGGAGTGAGGCCCCAGGGAACACTGAAGCTTTCTTT.

The chain is built from TRBV29-1 and TRBJ1-4, with 8 bases aligning to TRBD1. CDR3 length equals 15 residues. Germline CDR1 reads SQVTM; CDR2 reads ANQGSEA. The J segment lost 2 bases and the V segment lost 6 bases, leaving 8 bases of the junction unmatched. The CDR3 region has the DNA TGCAGCGTCAGGACAGGGAGTTCGACTAATGAAAAACTGTTTTTT. Translating it yields CSVRTGSSTNEKLFF.

The V call is TRBV15, the J call TRBJ2-7, with D perhaps being TRBD1 or TRBD2 (6 bases each). The CDR3 is made up of 14 amino acids. Trimming cost V 0 bases and J 5 bases, with 11 bases left between them. CDR1 LNHNV and CDR2 YYDKDF come from the germline V gene (reference sequence). The CDR3 DNA is TGTGCCACCAGCAGAGAGGGGGGCCGGGACGAGCAGTACTTC. This codes for CATSREGGRDEQYF.

This clone was seen a handful of times. J is TRBJ2-7 and V is TRBV30; the D is unclear. Trimming left V 2 bases short and J 6 bases short, with 8 bases between. This CDR3 has 11 residues. The germline V gene has CDR1 GTSNPN and CDR2 SVGIG (reference sequence). The CDR3 protein is CAWSNSGEQYF. Here the CDR3 DNA reads TGTGCCTGGAGTAACAGTGGCGAGCAGTACTTC. The whole variable domain, filled in from reference TRBV30 and TRBJ2-7, reads SQTIHQWPATLVQPVGSPLSLECTVEGTSNPNLYWYRQAAGRGLQLLFYSVGIGQISSEVPQNLSASRPQDRQFILSSKKLLLSDSGFYLCAWSNSGEQYFGPGTRLTVT.

In nucleotides, the CDR3 is TGTGCCAGCTCACCGGCCTCCGGGACAGGGAGTTACGAGCAGTACTTC. It encodes CASSPASGTGSYEQYF. The chain has TRBV18 and TRBJ2-7; 9 positions match TRBD1. In germline, CDR1 is KGHSH, CDR2 LQKENI. This CDR3 comprises 16 residues. V lost 3 bases, J lost 4 bases, and 10 bases stayed unmatched. Combining the CDR3 with reference TRBV18 and TRBJ2-7 gives the whole variable domain NAGVMQNPRHLVRRRGQEARLRCSPMKGHSHVYWYRQLPEEGLKFMVYLQKENIIDESGMPKERFSAEFPKEGPSILRIQQVVRGDSAAYFCASSPASGTGSYEQYFGPGTRLTVT.

The CDR3 DNA sequence: TGCAGCGTTGACCCCCTTAACTATGGCTACACCTTC. It specifies CSVDPLNYGYTF. This rearrangement joins TRBV29-1 to TRBJ1-2, with D unclear. V lost 3 bases to trimming and J lost 1 base, with 6 bases between them. This CDR3 region has 12 residues. Germline CDR1 is SQVTM and CDR2 is ANQGSEA.

The chain combines TRBV4-2 with TRBJ2-5; D may correspond to TRBD1 or TRBD2 (5 bases each). Per the germline V gene, CDR1 is LGHNA and CDR2 is YNFKEQ. The CDR3 covers 13 residues. Trimming removed 0 bases from V and 5 bases from J, with 7 bases in between. DNA for the CDR3: TGTGCCAGCAGCCAAGATCGGGGCGAGACCCAGTACTTC. Its protein product is CASSQDRGETQYF.

The rearrangement links TRBV30 to TRBJ2-7, with 7 bases identical to TRBD2. Losses at the gene ends were 0 bases for V and 3 bases for J; bases not matched to a gene: 5. This CDR3 contains 14 residues. Germline CDR1 reads GTSNPN; CDR2 reads SVGIG (reference sequence). The CDR3, as DNA: TGTGCCTGGAGTGTAAGCGGGGCGCGCTACGAGCAGTACTTC. It is translated as CAWSVSGARYEQYF.